Each of the 16 T cell receptor beta chains below was sequenced from the same sample in a study of PD-1 blockade in classical Hodgkin lymphoma. Specified time point: cycle 4 day 1 (C4D1), after six to seven weeks of nivolumab. All patients relapsed after autologous stem cell transplantation, and brentuximab vedotin exposure varied. Investigators isolated CD4+ T cells from thawed PBMCs through magnetic negative selection. Repertoires were generated with immunoSEQ multiplex PCR, while TCRdb's copy carries only in-frame clones and drops some. The sample lists 5,000 or so clones; roughly 83% were seen once. The sample consisted of CD4+ T cells from blood, taken before the fourth cycle of nivolumab. These receptor sequences come from a human donor with classical Hodgkin lymphoma.

The chain carries TRBV4-2 and TRBJ2-1; tentative D call: TRBD2 (7 bases). Germline CDR1 and CDR2: LGHNA and YNFKEQ. This CDR3 has 18 residues. Trimming pared 0 bases from V and 2 bases from J, leaving 17 bases between. CDR3 in DNA: TGTGCCAGCAGCCAAGATCTTTCGCGGGGGCCTCCCTACAATGAGCAGTTCTTC. Protein product: CASSQDLSRGPPYNEQFF.

The J gene is TRBJ2-7, the V gene TRBV5-4; TRBD1 matches 9 bases. This CDR3 has 15 amino acids. V shed 3 bases, J shed 4 bases, and the junction held 8 bases outside the gene matches. Germline V gene data show CDR1 as SGHNT and CDR2 as YYREEE (reference sequence). Here the CDR3 reads CASSSPGQGIYEQYF. CDR3 nucleotide sequence: TGTGCCAGCAGCTCCCCGGGACAGGGTATTTACGAGCAGTACTTC.

V is TRBV7-1 and J is TRBJ1-1, with unresolved D. TRBV7-1 is annotated as an ORF whose role is uncertain. This CDR3 has 12 residues. V was pared by 3 bases and J by 9 bases, with 11 bases between. CDR3 nucleotide sequence: TGTGCCAGCAGCTCCGCAGGTTCCAAAGCTTTCTTT. Its protein is CASSSAGSKAFF.

V and J are TRBV7-3 and TRBJ1-6; D is undetermined. Germline CDR1 and CDR2: SGHTA and FQGTGA. This CDR3 contains 15 residues. V lost 5 bases to trimming and J lost 10 bases, with 18 bases between them. CDR3 nucleotides: TGTGCCAGCAGCCCCCGCGGTGGCGAGAGGTCACCCCTCCACTTT. Amino acids: CASSPRGGERSPLHF. The whole variable domain, remainder taken from reference TRBV7-3 and TRBJ1-6, is GAGVSQTPSNKVTEKGKYVELRCDPISGHTALYWYRQSLGQGPEFLIYFQGTGAADDSGLPNDRFFAVRPEGSVSTLKIQRTERGDSAVYLCASSPRGGERSPLHFGNGTRLTVT.

The V and J genes are TRBV6-1 and TRBJ2-3, with 7 bases that match TRBD1. V was pared by 11 bases and J by 2 bases, with 13 bases of the junction left unmatched. The CDR3 consists of 15 residues. Germline V CDR1 and CDR2: MNHNS, SASEGT. CDR3 amino acids: CAVKPRDRPTDTQYF. In nucleotides, the CDR3 is TGTGCCGTTAAGCCCCGGGACAGACCCACAGATACGCAGTATTTT.

Comment on this clone: Distinct nucleotide sequences in the sample also encode this CDR3. The V call is TRBV7-2, the J call TRBJ2-1; TRBD1 matches 7 bases. The CDR3 sequence is 13 residues long. V was clipped by 3 bases and J by 8 bases; unmatched bases: 4. Germline V gene data show CDR1 as SGHTA and CDR2 as FQGNSA. CDR3 residues: CASSLTGYDEQFF. CDR3 nucleotides: TGTGCCAGCAGCTTGACAGGGTATGATGAGCAGTTCTTC.

The chain combines TRBV11-2 with TRBJ2-5; D might be TRBD2 (5 bases). Trimming cost V 0 bases and J 5 bases, with 7 bases left between them. The length of the CDR3 is 13 residues. The V gene's germline CDR1 is SGHAT and CDR2 FQNNGV. The CDR3 DNA is TGTGCCAGCAGCTTAGATCCGGGGGAGACCCAGTACTTC. Amino acid sequence: CASSLDPGETQYF.

The V and J genes are TRBV28 and TRBJ2-5; possible D gene TRBD1, 6 bases. The CDR3 is 21 residues long. Trimming took off 4 bases at V and 10 bases at J, with 40 bases between the two ends. CDR1 is MDHEN and CDR2 is SYDVKM in the germline V gene. This CDR3 reads CASSYPLFGQTPRARAAGQYF. CDR3 DNA: TGTGCCAGCAGTTACCCTTTATTTGGACAGACTCCCAGGGCGAGGGCAGCTGGCCAGTACTTC.

The chain couples TRBV5-4 to TRBJ2-3, with a possible D match to TRBD1 (5 bases). Between the trimmed V and J ends, which lost 0 bases and 5 bases, there was a span of 10 bases. Germline V gene sequence: CDR1 SGHNT, CDR2 YYREEE (reference sequence). The CDR3 totals 14 residues. As DNA, the CDR3 is TGTGCCAGCAGCTTGGTAGGGGCGCAAGATACGCAGTATTTT. The encoded protein is CASSLVGAQDTQYF.

V is TRBV6-1 and J is TRBJ1-6, with D maybe TRBD1 (5 bases). The CDR3 consists of 14 residues. Germline V gene sequence: CDR1 MNHNS, CDR2 SASEGT. V lost 8 bases and J 7 bases, leaving 15 bases between the germline ends. In DNA, the CDR3 is TGTGCCAGCGGGGACCAAATTGGCAATTCACCCCTCCACTTT. It translates to CASGDQIGNSPLHF.

J is TRBJ1-2 and V is TRBV11-2, with TRBD1 matching 7 bases. The CDR3 is 13 amino acids. Germline V gives CDR1 SGHAT, CDR2 FQNNGV. The ends lost 3 bases at V and 6 bases at J; junction bases unmatched: 4. DNA for the CDR3: TGTGCCAGCAGCTTCCAGGGGGGAAATGGCTACACCTTC. It encodes CASSFQGGNGYTF.

The rearrangement joins TRBV28 to TRBJ1-5; TRBD1 matches at 9 bases. CDR1 MDHEN and CDR2 SYDVKM come from the germline V gene. The V gene end was trimmed by 5 bases and the J gene end by 15 bases; junction bases not matched to a gene: 8. This CDR3 has 12 residues. The CDR3 sequence is CASSPPGQGRHF. CDR3 DNA: TGTGCCAGCAGTCCCCCGGGACAGGGACGGCATTTT.

The chain couples TRBV7-9 to TRBJ1-2; possibly TRBD1 for D (6 bases). V shed 5 bases and J shed 4 bases, with 23 bases lying between them. This CDR3 is 17 amino acids long. From germline, CDR1 is SEHNR and CDR2 FQNEAQ (reference sequence). The CDR3: CASSPGGTWGTGYGYTF. The CDR3 DNA follows: TGTGCCAGCAGCCCGGGGGGGACATGGGGTACGGGCTATGGCTACACCTTC.

In its sample, this clone was seen once. V usage is TRBV10-3 and J usage is TRBJ2-5; tentatively, D is TRBD1 (5 bases). Germline V lookup: CDR1 ENHRY, CDR2 SYGVKD. There are 13 residues in the CDR3. Trimming removed 7 bases at V and 4 bases at J, with 13 bases between. CDR3 nucleotide sequence: TGTGCCATCAACCAGGGCCTACGAGAGACCCAGTACTTC. Translating gives CAINQGLRETQYF.

The chain is built from TRBV5-4 and TRBJ2-3; 10 bases map to TRBD2. The CDR3 has 15 residues. The germline CDR1 and CDR2 sequences are SGHNT and YYREEE (reference sequence). J was trimmed by 1 base and V by 1 base; bases with no gene match: 0. The CDR3 is CASSLTSGGTDTQYF. CDR3 in DNA: TGTGCCAGCAGCTTGACTAGCGGGGGCACAGATACGCAGTATTTT.

The rearrangement joins TRBV9 to TRBJ2-3; no reliable D call. This CDR3 is 13 amino acids long. Germline CDR1 and CDR2: SGDLS and YYNGEE. With 3 bases removed from V and 6 bases from J, the gap between germline ends came to 11 bases. In DNA form, the CDR3 reads TGTGCCAGCAGCGCCCCCCGGCTGGATACGCAGTATTTT. It specifies CASSAPRLDTQYF. The whole variable domain, filled in from reference TRBV9 and TRBJ2-3, reads DSGVTQTPKHLITATGQRVTLRCSPRSGDLSVYWYQQSLDQGLQFLIQYYNGEERAKGNILERFSAQQFPDLHSELNLSSLELGDSALYFCASSAPRLDTQYFGPGTRLTVL.